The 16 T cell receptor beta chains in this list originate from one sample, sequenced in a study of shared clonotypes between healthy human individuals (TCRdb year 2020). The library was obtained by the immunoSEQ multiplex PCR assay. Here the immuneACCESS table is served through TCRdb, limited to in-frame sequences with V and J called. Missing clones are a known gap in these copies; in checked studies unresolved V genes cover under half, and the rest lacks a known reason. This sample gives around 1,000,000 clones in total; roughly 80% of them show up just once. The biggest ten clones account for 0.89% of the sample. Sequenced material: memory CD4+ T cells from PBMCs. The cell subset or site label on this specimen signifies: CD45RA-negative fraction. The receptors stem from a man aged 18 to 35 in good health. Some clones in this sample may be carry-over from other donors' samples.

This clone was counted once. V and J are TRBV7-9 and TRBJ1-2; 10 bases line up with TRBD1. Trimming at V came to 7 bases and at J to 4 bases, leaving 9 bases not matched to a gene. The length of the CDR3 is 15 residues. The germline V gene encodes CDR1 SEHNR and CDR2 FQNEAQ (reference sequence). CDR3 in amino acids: CASTTTGTGVYGYTF. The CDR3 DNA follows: TGTGCCAGCACCACCACCGGGACAGGGGTCTATGGCTACACCTTC.

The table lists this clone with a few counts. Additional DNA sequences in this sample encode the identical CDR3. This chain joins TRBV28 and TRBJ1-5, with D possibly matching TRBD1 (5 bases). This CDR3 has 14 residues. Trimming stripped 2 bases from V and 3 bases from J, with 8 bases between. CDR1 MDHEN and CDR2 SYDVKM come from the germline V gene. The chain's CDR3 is CASSLAGTNQPQHF. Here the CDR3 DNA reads TGTGCCAGCAGTTTAGCAGGGACCAATCAGCCCCAGCATTTT.

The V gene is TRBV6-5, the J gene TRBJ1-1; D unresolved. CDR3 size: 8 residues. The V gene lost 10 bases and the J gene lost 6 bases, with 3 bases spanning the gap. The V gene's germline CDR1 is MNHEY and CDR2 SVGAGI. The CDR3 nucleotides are TGTGCCACCCCTGAAGCTTTCTTT. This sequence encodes CATPEAFF.

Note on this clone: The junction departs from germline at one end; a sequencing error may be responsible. The CDR3 here is CASSLGGQDQGTQYF. CDR3 DNA sequence: TGTGCCAGCAGTTTGGGGGGACAGGACCAAGGGACCCAGTACTTC. J is TRBJ2-5 and V is TRBV28, with 8 bases matching TRBD1. This CDR3 contains 15 residues. Germline V gene data show CDR1 as MDHEN and CDR2 as SYDVKM.

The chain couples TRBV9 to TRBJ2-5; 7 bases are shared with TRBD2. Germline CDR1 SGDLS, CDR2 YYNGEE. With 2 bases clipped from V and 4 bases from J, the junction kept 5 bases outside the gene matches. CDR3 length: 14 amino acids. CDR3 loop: CASSVREGPETQYF. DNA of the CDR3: TGTGCCAGCAGCGTCAGGGAGGGCCCAGAGACCCAGTACTTC.

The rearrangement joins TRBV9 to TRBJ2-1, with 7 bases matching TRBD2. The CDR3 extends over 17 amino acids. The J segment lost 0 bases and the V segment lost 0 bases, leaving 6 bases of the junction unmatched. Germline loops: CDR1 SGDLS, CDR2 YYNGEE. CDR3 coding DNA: TGTGCCAGCAGCGTAGAGCCCAGCGGGGCCTCCTACAATGAGCAGTTCTTC. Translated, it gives CASSVEPSGASYNEQFF.

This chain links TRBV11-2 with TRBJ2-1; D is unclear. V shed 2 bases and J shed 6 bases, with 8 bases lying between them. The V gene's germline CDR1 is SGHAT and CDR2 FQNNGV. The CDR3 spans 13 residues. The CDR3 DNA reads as TGTGCCAGCAGCTTAACCCGGCCCAATGAGCAGTTCTTC. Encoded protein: CASSLTRPNEQFF.

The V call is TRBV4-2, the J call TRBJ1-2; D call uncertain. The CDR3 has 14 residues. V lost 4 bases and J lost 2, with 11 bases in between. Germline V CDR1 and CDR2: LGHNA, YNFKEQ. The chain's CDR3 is CASSPHPQNYGYTF. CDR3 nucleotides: TGTGCCAGCAGCCCACACCCCCAAAACTATGGCTACACCTTC.

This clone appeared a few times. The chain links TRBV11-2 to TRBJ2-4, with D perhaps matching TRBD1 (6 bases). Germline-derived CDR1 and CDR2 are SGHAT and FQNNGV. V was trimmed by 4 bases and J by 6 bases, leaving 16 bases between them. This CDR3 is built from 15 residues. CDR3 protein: CASSSTQGNRNIQYF. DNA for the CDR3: TGTGCCAGCAGCTCGACACAGGGAAATAGAAACATTCAGTACTTC.

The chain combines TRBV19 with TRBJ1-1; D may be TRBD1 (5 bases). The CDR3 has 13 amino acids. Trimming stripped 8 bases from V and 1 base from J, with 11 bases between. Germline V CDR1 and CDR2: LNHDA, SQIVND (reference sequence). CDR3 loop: CASFRESNTEAFF. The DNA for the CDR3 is TGTGCCAGTTTCAGGGAATCGAACACTGAAGCTTTCTTT.

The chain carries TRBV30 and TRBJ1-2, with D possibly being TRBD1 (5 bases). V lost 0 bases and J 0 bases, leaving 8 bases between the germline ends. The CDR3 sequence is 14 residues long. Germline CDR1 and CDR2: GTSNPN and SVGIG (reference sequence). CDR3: CAWSVGGANYGYTF. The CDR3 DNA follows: TGTGCCTGGAGTGTTGGGGGGGCTAACTATGGCTACACCTTC.

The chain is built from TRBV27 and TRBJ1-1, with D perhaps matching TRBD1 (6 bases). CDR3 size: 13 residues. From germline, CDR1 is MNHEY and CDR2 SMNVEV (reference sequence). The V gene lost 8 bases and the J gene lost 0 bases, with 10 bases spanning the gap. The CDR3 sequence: CASLDSLNTEAFF. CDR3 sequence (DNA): TGTGCCAGCCTGGACAGCTTGAACACTGAAGCTTTCTTT.

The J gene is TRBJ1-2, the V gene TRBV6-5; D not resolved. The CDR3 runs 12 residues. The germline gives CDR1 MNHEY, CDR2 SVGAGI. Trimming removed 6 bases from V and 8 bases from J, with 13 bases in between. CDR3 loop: CASSPSVGGYTF. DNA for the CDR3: TGTGCCAGCAGCCCCTCGGTTGGGGGCTACACCTTC.

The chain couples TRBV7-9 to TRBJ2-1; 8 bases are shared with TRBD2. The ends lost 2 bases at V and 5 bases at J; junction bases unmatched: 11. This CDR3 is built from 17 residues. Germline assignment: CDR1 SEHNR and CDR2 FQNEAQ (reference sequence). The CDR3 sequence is CASSLTGGPSSDNEQFF. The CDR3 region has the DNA TGTGCCAGCAGCTTAACGGGAGGGCCCTCGTCGGACAATGAGCAGTTCTTC. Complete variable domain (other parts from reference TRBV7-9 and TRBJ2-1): DTGVSQNPRHKITKRGQNVTFRCDPISEHNRLYWYRQTLGQGPEFLTYFQNEAQLEKSRLLSDRFSAERPKGSFSTLEIQRTEQGDSAMYLCASSLTGGPSSDNEQFFGPGTRLTVL.

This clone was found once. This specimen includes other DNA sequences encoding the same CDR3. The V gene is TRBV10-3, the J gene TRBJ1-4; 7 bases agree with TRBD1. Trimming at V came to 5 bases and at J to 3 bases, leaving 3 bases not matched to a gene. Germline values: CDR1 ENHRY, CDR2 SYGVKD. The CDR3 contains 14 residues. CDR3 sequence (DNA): TGTGCCATCAGTCGACAGGGAGCTAATGAAAAACTGTTTTTT. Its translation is CAISRQGANEKLFF.

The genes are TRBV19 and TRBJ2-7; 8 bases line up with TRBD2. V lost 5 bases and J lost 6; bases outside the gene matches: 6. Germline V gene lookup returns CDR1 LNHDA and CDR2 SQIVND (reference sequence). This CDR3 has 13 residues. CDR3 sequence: CASSQGLAGEQYF. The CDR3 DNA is TGTGCCAGTAGTCAAGGACTAGCTGGCGAGCAGTACTTC.